Below, 21 T cell receptor beta chains from the same sample are listed, as sequenced in a study of T cell responses to AZD1222 COVID-19 vaccine. TCRdb keeps only in-frame clones here, not all; method: immunoSEQ multiplex PCR. The sample has tens of thousands of clones, roughly 89% seen once. The specimen was peripheral blood, collected 28 days after the second AZD1222 dose. These receptors came from an adult who received the AZD1222 COVID-19 vaccine.

The chain links TRBV30 to TRBJ2-6; the match to TRBD1 covers 10 bases. This CDR3 is built from 15 residues. The J segment lost 1 base and the V segment lost 8 bases, leaving 5 bases of the junction unmatched. Germline V gene sequence: CDR1 GTSNPN, CDR2 SVGIG (reference sequence). In DNA, the CDR3 is TGTGCCGGGGGACAGGGGTGGTCTGGGGCCAACGTCCTGACTTTC. It codes for CAGGQGWSGANVLTF.

V and J are TRBV11-2 and TRBJ2-1, with 8 bases lining up with TRBD2. The length of the CDR3 is 17 residues. Germline CDR1 reads SGHAT; CDR2 reads FQNNGV. Trimming at V came to 5 bases and at J to 3 bases, leaving 12 bases not matched to a gene. In DNA form, the CDR3 reads TGTGCCAGCAGCACCTTCCCGGGCGGGGGGATCTACAATGAGCAGTTCTTC. Translation: CASSTFPGGGIYNEQFF.

The chain joins TRBV18 to TRBJ2-3; D gene unclear. Trimming took 6 bases from V and 0 from J, leaving 13 bases between them. The germline CDR1 and CDR2 sequences are KGHSH and LQKENI. This CDR3 has 15 amino acids. In DNA, the CDR3 is TGTGCCAGCTCGACCCGGCTGGGGAGCACAGATACGCAGTATTTT. Protein: CASSTRLGSTDTQYF.

The rearrangement joins TRBV11-2 to TRBJ1-1; 7 bases fit TRBD1. The CDR3 contains 15 residues. Germline CDR1 SGHAT, CDR2 FQNNGV. J was trimmed by 2 bases and V by 1 base; bases with no gene match: 4. CDR3 residues: CASSLVAGGNTEAFF. CDR3 DNA sequence: TGTGCCAGCAGCTTAGTAGCAGGGGGAAACACTGAAGCTTTCTTT. Based on the CDR3 plus reference TRBV11-2 and TRBJ1-1, the full variable domain is EAGVAQSPRYKIIEKRQSVAFWCNPISGHATLYWYQQILGQGPKLLIQFQNNGVVDDSQLPKDRFSAERLKGVDSTLKIQPAKLEDSAVYLCASSLVAGGNTEAFFGQGTRLTVV.

This chain connects TRBV29-1 to TRBJ1-2; D remains unclear. The V end was cut by 6 bases, the J end by 4 bases, with 21 bases between. The CDR3 length is 15 residues. Germline V CDR1 and CDR2: SQVTM, ANQGSEA. CDR3 amino acids: CSVTKSGEGVYGYTF. The CDR3 coding sequence is TGCAGCGTAACCAAAAGCGGGGAGGGAGTCTATGGCTACACCTTC.

The CDR3 loop is CASSLSPPGSGGSYEQYF. CDR3 nucleotides: TGTGCCAGCAGTTTATCCCCCCCCGGTAGCGGGGGATCCTACGAGCAGTACTTC. The rearrangement uses TRBV27 and TRBJ2-7; the match to TRBD2 covers 9 bases. The J segment lost 1 base and the V segment lost 0 bases, leaving 10 bases of the junction unmatched. CDR3 size: 18 residues. Germline V gene sequence: CDR1 MNHEY, CDR2 SMNVEV (reference sequence).

The chain links TRBV19 to TRBJ1-6; D gene unclear. CDR1 LNHDA and CDR2 SQIVND come from the germline V gene (reference sequence). CDR3 length equals 17 residues. Trimming removed 7 bases at V and 0 bases at J, with 16 bases between. CDR3 nucleotides: TGTGCCAGTACGCCCCGGGATTCGAGCTCCTATAATTCACCCCTCCACTTT. It is translated as CASTPRDSSSYNSPLHF.

Here the CDR3 reads CASSTGLQETQYF. The CDR3 coding sequence is TGTGCCAGCAGTACAGGGTTGCAAGAGACCCAGTACTTC. V usage is TRBV28 and J usage is TRBJ2-5; perhaps TRBD1 as D (6 bases). The CDR3 length is 13 residues. Germline V gene sequence: CDR1 MDHEN, CDR2 SYDVKM. The V end was cut by 5 bases, the J end by 2 bases, with 9 bases between.

This chain uses TRBV5-6 with TRBJ2-5, with 15 bases fitting TRBD2. CDR1 and CDR2 (germline): SGHDT, YYEEEE. The V and J ends lost 4 bases and 5 bases, in that order; junction bases with no gene match: 9. This CDR3 contains 17 residues. CDR3 in DNA: TGTGCCAGCAGCCACCGGACTAGCGGGAGGGGTACGGAGACCCAGTACTTC. Translating it yields CASSHRTSGRGTETQYF. Full variable domain (missing parts from reference TRBV5-6 and TRBJ2-5): DAGVTQSPTHLIKTRGQQVTLRCSPKSGHDTVSWYQQALGQGPQFIFQYYEEEERQRGNFPDRFSGHQFPNYSSELNVNALLLGDSALYLCASSHRTSGRGTETQYFGPGTRLLVL.

The rearrangement links TRBV19 to TRBJ2-7; 7 nucleotides agree with TRBD1. Trimming at V came to 2 bases and at J to 3 bases, leaving 1 base not matched to a gene. The CDR3 is 13 amino acids. The germline gives CDR1 LNHDA, CDR2 SQIVND (reference sequence). CDR3 in DNA: TGTGCCAGTAGTATAAGACAGGGCTACGAGCAGTACTTC. It is translated as CASSIRQGYEQYF.

This chain connects TRBV5-1 to TRBJ2-1; TRBD1 agrees at 9 bases. The CDR3 sequence is 17 residues long. Unmatched junction bases numbered 15, after V lost 4 bases and J lost 7 bases. Looked up from germline, CDR1 is SGHRS and CDR2 is YFSETQ. CDR3 sequence (DNA): TGCGCCAGCAGCCCGAGCGAAGGGACAGGGCTTAGGAATGAGCAGTTCTTC. Translating gives CASSPSEGTGLRNEQFF.

This chain links TRBV28 with TRBJ1-5, with TRBD1 as a possible D gene (6 bases). The CDR3 spans 14 residues. The germline V gene encodes CDR1 MDHEN and CDR2 SYDVKM. V lost 7 bases and J lost 0, with 10 bases in between. CDR3 coding DNA: TGTGCCAGCACAGGGGAATATAGCAATCAGCCCCAGCATTTT. This gives the protein CASTGEYSNQPQHF.

The chain links TRBV5-1 to TRBJ2-3; 11 nucleotides line up with TRBD2. This CDR3 is built from 16 residues. The V gene's germline CDR1 is SGHRS and CDR2 YFSETQ. V shed 4 bases, J shed 4 bases, and the junction held 8 bases outside the gene matches. CDR3 sequence: CASSPSGTSGSDTQYF. CDR3 nucleotides: TGCGCCAGCAGCCCGTCCGGGACTAGCGGATCAGATACGCAGTATTTT. The whole variable domain, filled in from reference TRBV5-1 and TRBJ2-3, reads KAGVTQTPRYLIKTRGQQVTLSCSPISGHRSVSWYQQTPGQGLQFLFEYFSETQRNKGNFPGRFSGRQFSNSRSEMNVSTLELGDSALYLCASSPSGTSGSDTQYFGPGTRLTVL.

V and J are TRBV30 and TRBJ1-3; no clear D gene. The germline V gene encodes CDR1 GTSNPN and CDR2 SVGIG (reference sequence). Trimming left V 4 bases short and J 1 base short, with 5 bases between. CDR3 length: 12 amino acids. The CDR3 nucleotides are TGTGCCTGGAAGAGGTCTGGAAACACCATATATTTT. Its protein product is CAWKRSGNTIYF.

V and J are TRBV4-2 and TRBJ2-5; D unclear. V gave up 3 bases and J gave up 5 bases, with 13 bases separating them. This CDR3 has 14 residues. Germline V gives CDR1 LGHNA, CDR2 YNFKEQ. CDR3 nucleotides: TGTGCCAGCAGCCAGACACGCCTATGGGAGACCCAGTACTTC. Encoded protein: CASSQTRLWETQYF.

V and J are TRBV5-6 and TRBJ2-5; 8 positions match TRBD1. V dropped 5 bases and J dropped 1; count of bases not matched to a gene: 7. Germline CDR1 is SGHDT and CDR2 is YYEEEE. CDR3 size: 15 residues. CDR3 DNA sequence: TGTGCCAGCAGACGGACAGGGTTAGGCCAAGAGACCCAGTACTTC. This encodes CASRRTGLGQETQYF.

This clone was counted once. V is TRBV20-1 and J is TRBJ2-1, with TRBD2 matching over 12 bases. The V and J ends lost 3 bases and 2 bases, in that order; junction bases with no gene match: 2. Germline CDR1 reads DFQATT; CDR2 reads SNEGSKA (reference sequence). The CDR3 consists of 15 residues. The DNA of the CDR3 is TGCAGTGCTAGTAGGACTAGCGGGACCTACAATGAGCAGTTCTTC. Its translation: CSASRTSGTYNEQFF.

The chain employs TRBV5-6 and TRBJ1-1; no clear D. The CDR3 totals 13 residues. CDR1 and CDR2 from the germline V gene are SGHDT and YYEEEE. V was cut by 0 bases and J by 1 base, with 4 bases left in between. The CDR3, as DNA: TGTGCCAGCAGCTTGGACCCGAACACTGAAGCTTTCTTT. This gives the protein CASSLDPNTEAFF.

J is TRBJ2-7 and V is TRBV27, with D perhaps being TRBD1 or TRBD2 (6 bases each). The germline CDR1 and CDR2 sequences are MNHEY and SMNVEV (reference sequence). V was cut by 7 bases and J by 0 bases, with 13 bases left in between. CDR3 length: 14 residues. The CDR3 sequence: CASTLRGDSYEQYF. CDR3 bases: TGTGCCAGCACCCTTAGGGGGGACTCCTACGAGCAGTACTTC.

The J gene is TRBJ2-5, the V gene TRBV23-1; the match to TRBD1 covers 7 bases. TRBV23-1 is recorded as an ORF, its role being uncertain. V trimming: 2 bases; J trimming: 5 bases; junction bases outside the gene matches: 5. The CDR3 has 14 residues. CDR3 sequence reads: CASSQVDRVETQYF. The CDR3 DNA sequence: TGCGCCAGCAGTCAAGTAGACAGGGTTGAGACCCAGTACTTC.

The chain links TRBV3-1 (or the pseudogene TRBV3-2) to TRBJ1-6, with a weak D call TRBD1 (6 bases). The CDR3 runs to 16 residues. Between the trimmed V and J ends, which lost 4 bases and 12 bases, there was a span of 22 bases. Germline V gene lookup returns CDR1 LGHDT and CDR2 YNNKEL (reference sequence). CDR3 protein: CASSRDGGSLGGPLHF. CDR3 sequence (DNA): TGTGCCAGCAGCCGAGATGGGGGCAGCCTTGGCGGACCCCTCCACTTT.